The 8 T cell receptor beta chains below were found in one sample sequenced in a study of T-cell reconstitution after alpha-beta-depleted transplantation in children listed by TCRdb under 2016. The meaning of the sample's treatment or condition label: allogeneic hematopoietic cell transplantation with graft depleted of TCRalphabeta T cells and CD19 B cells. Results and caveats for the whole study, not just this receptor: Over subsequent months, a decline in hyperexpanded clone frequencies was noted, and after one year, T-cell counts and TCRbeta diversity were mostly ascribed to newly produced T cells.

The antigens these receptors bind are not known. The protocol used for the library was PCR. Instrument on record: Illumina HiSeq 2500. TCR library preparation used molecular barcoding, with unique molecular identifiers applied to normalize quantification of the TCRbeta repertoire. Starting from the raw public reads, TCRdb applied fastp trimming at Q25, assembled clones with MiXCR and retained in-frame beta chains. Identical CDR3 protein sequences are pooled into one entry, listed with their most common genes and DNA. The sample yields a few hundred thousand distinct CDR3 sequences; nearly 8% were counted once. The ten largest clones represent approximately 9.1% of the sample. Material: peripheral blood, obtained 360 days after TCRalphabeta/CD19-depleted stem cell transplant. The receptors stem from a female patient between 2 and 15 years old who had a stem cell transplant for Fanconi anemia, so the T cells may come from the graft donor.

The gene calls are TRBV2 and TRBJ2-2, with unresolved D. Germline CDR1 reads SNHLY; CDR2 reads FYNNEI. Trimming removed 4 bases from V and 4 bases from J, with 7 bases in between. The length of the CDR3 is 13 residues. CDR3 loop: CASSGSATGELFF. DNA for the CDR3: TGTGCCAGCAGTGGCTCGGCCACCGGGGAGCTGTTTTTT.

This clonotype was counted at least ten times. J is TRBJ2-3 and V is TRBV4-3; D not resolved. The CDR3 runs to 15 residues. CDR1 LGHNA and CDR2 YSLEER come from the germline V gene. The V gene lost 2 bases and the J gene lost 2 bases, with 11 bases spanning the gap. The CDR3 reads CASSQLPAATDTQYF. For the CDR3, the DNA is TGCGCCAGCAGCCAACTCCCGGCCGCCACAGATACGCAGTATTTT.

There are many counts of this clonotype. This sequence joins TRBV29-1 and TRBJ2-2, with D uncertain. Trimming took off 4 bases at V and 1 base at J, with 7 bases between the two ends. Germline lookup yields CDR1 SQVTM and CDR2 ANQGSEA. The CDR3 covers 13 residues. CDR3 residues: CSVVGGNTGELFF. The CDR3 DNA is TGCAGCGTTGTTGGCGGGAACACCGGGGAGCTGTTTTTT.

This clonotype came up many times. V usage is TRBV12-3 or TRBV12-4 and J usage is TRBJ2-1; 13 bases are shared with TRBD2. The CDR3 is 16 amino acids. The V gene end was trimmed by 5 bases and the J gene end by 0 bases; junction bases not matched to a gene: 1. The CDR3 spells CASSRTSGSSYNEQFF. CDR3 nucleotides: TGTGCCAGCAGTCGGACTAGCGGGAGCTCCTACAATGAGCAGTTCTTC.

This clonotype was detected many times. This chain connects TRBV5-1 to TRBJ2-3, with a possible D match to TRBD2 (6 bases). The CDR3 runs to 14 residues. V was pared by 3 bases and J by 4 bases, with 12 bases between. Germline CDR1 is SGHRS and CDR2 is YFSETQ. The CDR3 DNA sequence: TGCGCCAGCAGCTGGAGGGACGTCTCAGATACGCAGTATTTT. This encodes CASSWRDVSDTQYF.

This clonotype has a count of ten or more. The rearrangement joins TRBV9 to TRBJ2-7; TRBD2 agrees at 8 bases. Trimming took 0 bases from V and 2 from J; bases not matched to a gene: 4. The length of the CDR3 is 15 residues. Germline loops: CDR1 SGDLS, CDR2 YYNGEE. The CDR3 nucleotides are TGTGCCAGCAGCGTAGCTCCAGCGGGAGCCTACGAGCAGTACTTC. This translates into CASSVAPAGAYEQYF.

This CDR3 reads CSARIDLNTEAFF. Written as DNA, the CDR3 is TGCAGTGCTAGGATCGATCTGAACACTGAAGCTTTCTTT. This chain links TRBV20-1 with TRBJ1-1; D remains ambiguous. With 3 bases removed from V and 0 bases from J, the gap between germline ends came to 8 bases. Germline V CDR1 and CDR2: DFQATT, SNEGSKA (reference sequence). This CDR3 has 13 amino acids.

This clonotype was found many times. V and J are TRBV18 and TRBJ1-3; D perhaps matches TRBD1 (6 bases). Trimming shortened V by 5 bases and J by 1 base, and 15 bases separated the two germline ends. From germline, CDR1 is KGHSH and CDR2 LQKENI. The CDR3 contains 16 residues. The CDR3 here is CASSTSQGKSGNTIYF. DNA of the CDR3: TGTGCCAGCTCAACAAGTCAGGGGAAATCTGGAAACACCATATATTTT.